The following is a T cell receptor beta chain sequence with its context. CDR3 length: 17 amino acids. V lost 2 bases, J lost 0 bases, and 7 bases stayed unmatched. In germline, CDR1 is SNHLY, CDR2 FYNNEI. The data derive from a study of CD8 T cells in Susac syndrome. RNA amounts of about 0.5 to 1 ug underwent reverse transcription with random hexamers. One entry per CDR3 protein results from TCRdb running MiXCR on the immunoSEQ multiplex PCR reads. In the table there are 150,000 to 200,000 distinct CDR3 sequences, 92% of which are singletons. What was sequenced was CD4+ T cells from PBMCs. This receptor was identified in a human donor in good health. The chain uses TRBV2 and TRBJ2-1, with 7 bases that match TRBD2. For the CDR3, the DNA is TGTGCCAGCAGTGAATTTCCCGGCGGGAGCTCCTACAATGAGCAGTTCTTC. This translates into CASSEFPGGSSYNEQFF.